Below, one T cell receptor beta chain is given with its context. The junction had 8 bases not matched to a gene; V was cut back by 5 bases and J by 2 bases. CDR3 size: 15 residues. The V gene's germline CDR1 is SGHNT and CDR2 YENEEA. Per the original methods: The authors estimated nucleated cell counts from reference gene primer amplification. The method was immunoSEQ multiplex PCR; TCRdb's version includes in-frame clones alone and lacks a portion of them. That table furnishes V, J and clone size, whereas the DNA furnished D and trimming. This sample has 100,000 to 150,000 clones, with about nine tenths found just once. This entry belongs to a study of blood T cell repertoires in COVID-19.

Sequencing input: peripheral blood. The clonotype originates from a man aged 55 to 70 with COVID-19, enrolled during active disease. The V call is TRBV11-3, the J call TRBJ2-7, with 8 bases that match TRBD2. CDR3 sequence reads: CASSVSGEVTYEQYF. The CDR3 DNA reads as TGTGCCAGCAGCGTTAGCGGGGAGGTCACCTACGAGCAGTACTTC.